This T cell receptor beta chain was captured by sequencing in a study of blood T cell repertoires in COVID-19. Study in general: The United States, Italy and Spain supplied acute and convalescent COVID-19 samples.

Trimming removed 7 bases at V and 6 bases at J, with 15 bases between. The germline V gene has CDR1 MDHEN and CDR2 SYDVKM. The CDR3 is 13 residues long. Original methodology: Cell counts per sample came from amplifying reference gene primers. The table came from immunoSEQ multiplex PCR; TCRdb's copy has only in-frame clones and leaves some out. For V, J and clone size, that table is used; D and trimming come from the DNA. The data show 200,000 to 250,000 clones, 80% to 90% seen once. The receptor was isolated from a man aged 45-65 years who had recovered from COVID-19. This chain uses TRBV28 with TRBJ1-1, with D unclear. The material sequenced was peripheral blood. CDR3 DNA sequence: TGTGCCAGCATCTCTCTTTCCGGGGCTGAAGCTTTCTTT. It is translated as CASISLSGAEAFF.